A selection of T cell receptor beta chains follows, all from one sample in a study of PD-L1 blockade in urothelial cancer. The method was immunoSEQ multiplex PCR; TCRdb's version includes in-frame clones alone and lacks a portion of them. The sample includes roughly 90,000 clones, 80% to 90% of them seen just once. The sample consisted of PBMCs, taken around atezolizumab (anti-PD-L1) treatment. The receptors stem from a woman of 80 years or more with urothelial cancer. Both conserved end residues are part of each CDR3. A D gene is named only where the DNA matches it firmly. The size of a clone is reported for some rows only, either as once, few or many, or as a class for expanded clones.

V gene	CDR3 length	J gene	D gene	clone size	CDR3 protein	CDR3 DNA
TRBV28	17	TRBJ2-5	TRBD2	once	CASSSLAGGRQRETQYF	TGTGCCAGCAGTTCTTTAGCGGGAGGGAGGCAGCGAGAGACCCAGTACTTC
TRBV2	15	TRBJ2-7	-	-	CASSEGRGVSYEQYF	TGTGCCAGCAGTGAGGGCAGGGGGGTGTCCTACGAGCAGTACTTC
TRBV7-2	16	TRBJ2-7	-	-	CASSLGRDRTHYEQYF	TGTGCCAGCAGCTTAGGGCGGGACAGAACACACTACGAGCAGTACTTC
TRBV19	16	TRBJ2-7	TRBD2	-	CATQPGTSGRPYEQYF	TGTGCCACTCAGCCCGGGACTAGCGGGAGGCCCTACGAGCAGTACTTC
TRBV10-3	20	TRBJ2-6	TRBD2	-	CAISIGLAGSPFSGANVLTF	TGTGCCATCAGCATCGGACTAGCGGGGTCTCCGTTCTCTGGGGCCAACGTCCTGACTTTC
TRBV27	16	TRBJ1-1	-	-	CASSSYKLAGDTEAFF	TGTGCCAGCAGTTCCTACAAACTCGCAGGGGACACTGAAGCTTTCTTT
TRBV5-1	13	TRBJ1-3	-	-	CASSPGGGNTIYF	TGCGCCAGCAGCCCCGGGGGAGGAAACACCATATATTTT
TRBV6-1	15	TRBJ2-7	TRBD1	-	CASSDHRGPNDEQYF	TGTGCCAGCAGTGACCACAGGGGACCCAACGACGAGCAGTACTTC
TRBV10-2	15	TRBJ2-7	TRBD2	-	CASSGAGGAPYEQYF	TGCGCCAGCAGTGGGGCGGGGGGCGCACCCTACGAGCAGTACTTC
TRBV6-1	15	TRBJ2-4	TRBD2	-	CASKWDSGTKNIQYF	TGTGCCAGCAAGTGGGATAGCGGGACCAAAAACATTCAGTACTTC
TRBV7-2	17	TRBJ2-2	-	once	CASSLAVLSSNTGELFF	TGTGCCAGCAGCTTAGCGGTACTAAGTTCGAACACCGGGGAGCTGTTTTTT
TRBV11-1	13	TRBJ1-5	-	-	CASSFSENQPQHF	TGTGCCAGCAGCTTTAGCGAAAATCAGCCCCAGCATTTT
TRBV5-1	15	TRBJ2-7	TRBD1	once	CASSFSGTGEDEQYF	TGCGCCAGCAGCTTTTCCGGGACAGGGGAAGACGAGCAGTACTTC
TRBV6-1	13	TRBJ2-7	TRBD2	-	CASTGLAGGEQYF	TGTGCCAGCACGGGACTAGCGGGAGGCGAGCAGTACTTC